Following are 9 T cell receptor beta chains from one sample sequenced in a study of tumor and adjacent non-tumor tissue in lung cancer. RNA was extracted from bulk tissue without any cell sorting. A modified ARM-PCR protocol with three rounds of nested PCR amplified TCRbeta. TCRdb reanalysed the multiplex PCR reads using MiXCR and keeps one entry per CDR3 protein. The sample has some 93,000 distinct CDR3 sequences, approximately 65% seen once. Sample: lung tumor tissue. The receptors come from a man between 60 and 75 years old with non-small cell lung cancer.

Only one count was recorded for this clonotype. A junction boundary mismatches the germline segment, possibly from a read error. The CDR3 is CVSSGQGGIYSYTF. Written as DNA, the CDR3 is TGTGTCAGCAGCGGACAGGGCGGGATCTATAGCTACACCTTC. The chain employs TRBV12-3 or TRBV12-4 and TRBJ1-2, with 8 bases that match TRBD1. This CDR3 region has 14 residues.

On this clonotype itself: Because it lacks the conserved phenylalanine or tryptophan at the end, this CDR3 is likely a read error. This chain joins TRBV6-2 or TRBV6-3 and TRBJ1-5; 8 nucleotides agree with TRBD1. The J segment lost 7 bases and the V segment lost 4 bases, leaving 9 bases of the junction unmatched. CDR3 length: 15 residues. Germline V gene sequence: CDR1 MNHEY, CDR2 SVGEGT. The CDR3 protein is CASSWDRRREQPQHY. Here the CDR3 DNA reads TGTGCCAGCAGTTGGGACAGGAGGCGAGAGCAGCCCCAGCATTAT.

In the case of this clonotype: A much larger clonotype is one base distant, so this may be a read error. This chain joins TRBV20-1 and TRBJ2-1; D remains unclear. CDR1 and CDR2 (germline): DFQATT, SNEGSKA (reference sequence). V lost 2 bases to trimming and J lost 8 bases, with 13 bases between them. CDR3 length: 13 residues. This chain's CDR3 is CSARKSFSHEQFF. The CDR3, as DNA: TGCAGTGCTAGAAAGAGTTTCTCACATGAGCAGTTCTTC.

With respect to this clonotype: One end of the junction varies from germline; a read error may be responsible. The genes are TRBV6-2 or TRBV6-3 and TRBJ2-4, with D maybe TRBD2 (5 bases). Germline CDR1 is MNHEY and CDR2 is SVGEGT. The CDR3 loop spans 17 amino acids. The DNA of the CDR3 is TGTGCCCGCAGTTACTCCCCGGACTCACGAGCCAAAAACATTCAGTACTTC. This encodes CARSYSPDSRAKNIQYF.

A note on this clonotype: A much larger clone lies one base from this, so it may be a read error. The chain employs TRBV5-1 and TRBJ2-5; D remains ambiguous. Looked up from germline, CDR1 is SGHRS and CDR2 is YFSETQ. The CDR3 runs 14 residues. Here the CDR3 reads CASSPSSKQEAQYF. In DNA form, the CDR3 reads TGCGCCAGCAGCCCTTCCAGTAAGCAAGAGGCCCAGTACTTC.

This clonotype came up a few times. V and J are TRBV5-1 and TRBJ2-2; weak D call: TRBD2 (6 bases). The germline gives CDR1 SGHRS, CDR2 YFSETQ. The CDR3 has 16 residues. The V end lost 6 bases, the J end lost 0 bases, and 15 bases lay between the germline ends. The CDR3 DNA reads TGCGCCAGCACCACCGGGACTTCCCCGAACACCGGGGAGCTGTTTTTT. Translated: CASTTGTSPNTGELFF.

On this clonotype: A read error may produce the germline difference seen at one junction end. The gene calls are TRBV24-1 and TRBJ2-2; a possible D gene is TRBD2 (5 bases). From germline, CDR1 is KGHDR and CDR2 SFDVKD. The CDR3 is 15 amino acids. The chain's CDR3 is CPTSDSSSITEELFF. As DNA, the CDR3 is TGTCCCACCAGTGATTCTTCTAGCATCACCGAGGAGCTGTTTTTT.

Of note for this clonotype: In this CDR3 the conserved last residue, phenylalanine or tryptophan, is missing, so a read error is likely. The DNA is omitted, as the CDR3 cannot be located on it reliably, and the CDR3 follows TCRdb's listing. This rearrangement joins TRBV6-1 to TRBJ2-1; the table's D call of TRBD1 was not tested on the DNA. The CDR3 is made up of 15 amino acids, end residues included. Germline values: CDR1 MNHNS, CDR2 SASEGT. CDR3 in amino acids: CASREGRTRYTEQLL.

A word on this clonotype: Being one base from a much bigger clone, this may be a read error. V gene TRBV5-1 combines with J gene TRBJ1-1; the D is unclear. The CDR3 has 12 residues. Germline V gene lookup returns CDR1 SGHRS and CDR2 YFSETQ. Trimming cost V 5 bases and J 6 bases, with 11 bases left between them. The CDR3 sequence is CASRSQCPEAFF. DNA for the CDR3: TGCGCCAGCAGATCACAGTGCCCTGAAGCTTTCTTT.